The source of this T cell receptor (beta chain) is a study of cytomegalovirus exposure and HLA in healthy donors. Study context: Earlier findings included nearly 120 million unique TCR beta sequences obtained from some 180 million T cells.

Regarding this clone: The antigen remains undetermined.

Broader study findings: Later analysis identified a missense DCLRE1C variant that was linked to TCR beta V- and J-gene trimming.

Trimming removed 4 bases from V and 2 bases from J, with 12 bases in between. Germline V CDR1 and CDR2: SGHDT, YYEEEE. The CDR3 runs 14 residues. Both 60 Vbeta primers and 13 Jbeta primers went into the PCR. Profiling relied on immunoSEQ multiplex PCR, and the TCRdb table lists in-frame clones only, not all of them. The clone table shows 120,000 to 150,000 clones, with the ten largest holding approximately 2.5%. Sequenced sample: PBMCs. The receptor was isolated from a man in his forties in good health and CMV-seronegative. The chain links TRBV5-6 to TRBJ1-2; D gene ambiguous. The CDR3 region has the DNA TGTGCCAGCAGCCCCCCGGGGAGCAACTATGGCTACACCTTC. It yields the protein CASSPPGSNYGYTF. The whole variable domain, remainder taken from reference TRBV5-6 and TRBJ1-2, is DAGVTQSPTHLIKTRGQQVTLRCSPKSGHDTVSWYQQALGQGPQFIFQYYEEEERQRGNFPDRFSGHQFPNYSSELNVNALLLGDSALYLCASSPPGSNYGYTFGSGTRLTVV.